This T cell receptor beta chain was obtained from a study of blood T cell repertoires in COVID-19 (TCRdb year 2020). Turning to the overall study: Samples from collaborators originated in the United States, Italy and Spain and spanned both the acute and convalescent phases of COVID-19. The material from the prospective study consisted of cDNA or gDNA derived from T cells, B-cell-depleted T cells, or PBMCs. Subjects who had been exposed to COVID-19, were actively infected with it, or had recovered from it provided the deeply sampled blood TCRbeta repertoires that made up the dataset. The repertoires were released in a freely available public database intended as a resource for research on the immune response to SARS-CoV-2. The samples were drawn from the first 160 participants of the ongoing ImmuneRACE study and from roughly 1,300 subjects provided by 6 global collaborators. The sample metadata nearly always contained a de-identified subject ID, COVID-19 status, age in years and sex. Where available, HLA class I and class II types were taken from metadata supplied by the sample provider and were not determined by assay-based typing.

The collaborating institutions used their own protocols to collect whole blood in K2EDTA tubes. For TCRbeta analysis, collaborators shipped samples in one of three forms: frozen whole blood, isolated PBMCs, or DNA extracted from either of those sample types. Trimmed from V: 5 bases; trimmed from J: 2 bases; junction bases lacking a gene match: 1. Spanning cysteine to phenylalanine, the CDR3 consists of 14 amino acids. Kept here is only the CDR3 DNA, which spans 42 bases and is read in frame from base 1. The germline V gene supplies CDR1 MNHEY and CDR2 SVGEGT. The immunoSEQ Assay, a bias-controlled multiplex PCR, was used to amplify TCRbeta CDR3 regions from genomic DNA. The authors' analysis ran thus. The number of nucleated cells in each sample was estimated from the amplification of reference gene primers within the assay. To quantify the absolute abundance of each unique TCRbeta CDR3 rearrangement, sequence reads were collapsed and filtered. For each sample, productive Simpson clonality was calculated as the square root of Simpson's diversity index across productive rearrangements. The immuneACCESS repertoire file appears here via TCRdb, limited to in-frame rearrangements. These files lack a portion of the clones; in checked studies, under half of the deficit traces to unresolved V genes, and the cause of the others is not known. The V and J calls and the clone size are those of that table, but D and trimming were determined from the DNA. Here the sample has under 250,000 clones; around four fifths occur a single time. About 4.4% of the sample comes from the top ten.

Concerning this clone: Its cognate antigen has yet to be identified. Base qualities are not recorded, but no much larger clone differs from it by a single base.

The full study reports these points: Clinical and demographic metadata were provided uncurated, with the amount varying by source and participant.

The sequencing input was peripheral blood. This receptor was obtained from a woman in her seventies with acute or convalescent COVID-19. Rearrangement joined TRBV6-2 or TRBV6-3 to TRBJ2-1, with 9 middle bases fitting TRBD1. The CDR3 region has the sequence CASSRDRAYNEQFF. The nucleotides are TGTGCCAGCAGTAGGGACAGGGCCTACAATGAGCAGTTCTTC.